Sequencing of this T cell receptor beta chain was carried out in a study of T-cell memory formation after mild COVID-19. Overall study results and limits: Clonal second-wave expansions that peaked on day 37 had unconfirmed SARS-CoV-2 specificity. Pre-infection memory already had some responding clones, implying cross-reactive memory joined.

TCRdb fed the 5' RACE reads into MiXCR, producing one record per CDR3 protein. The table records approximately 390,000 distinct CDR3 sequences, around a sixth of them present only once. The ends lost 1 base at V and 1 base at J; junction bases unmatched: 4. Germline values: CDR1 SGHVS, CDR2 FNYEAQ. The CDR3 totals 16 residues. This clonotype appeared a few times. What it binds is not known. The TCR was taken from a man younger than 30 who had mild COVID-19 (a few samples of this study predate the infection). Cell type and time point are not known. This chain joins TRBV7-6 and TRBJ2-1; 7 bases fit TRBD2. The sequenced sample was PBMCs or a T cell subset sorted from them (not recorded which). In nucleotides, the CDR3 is TGTGCCAGCAGCTTAGAATGGCGGGGGTCCTACAATGAGCAGTTCTTC. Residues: CASSLEWRGSYNEQFF.